Presented here are 24 T cell receptor beta chains from one specimen sequenced in a study of blood T cells in healthy people across ages. Combining a sample-barcoded 5' primer with a J-beta primer mix, a second PCR ran for roughly 6 to 12 cycles. TCRdb redid the calling of the 5' RACE reads with MiXCR, one entry per CDR3 protein. Of 1.5 million to 2 million distinct CDR3 sequences listed, approximately 28% are singletons. The specimen sequenced was blood. The receptors shown here come from a woman in her twenties or thirties in good health.

There are a few counts of this clonotype. The chain joins TRBV11-2 to TRBJ2-1, with no clear D. V lost 4 bases, J lost 15 bases, and 22 bases lay in between. Germline-derived CDR1 and CDR2 are SGHAT and FQNNGV. CDR3 size: 14 residues. This chain's CDR3 is CASSSPPEFGKSFF. In nucleotides, the CDR3 is TGTGCCAGCAGCTCTCCCCCCGAGTTTGGGAAGTCGTTCTTC.

This clonotype was counted at least ten times. This chain links TRBV10-3 with TRBJ2-7; 7 bases fit TRBD2. Germline V lookup: CDR1 ENHRY, CDR2 SYGVKD. This CDR3 has 16 residues. The V gene end was trimmed by 2 bases and the J gene end by 1 base; junction bases not matched to a gene: 8. CDR3 protein: CAISEGLADLSYEQYF. CDR3 bases: TGTGCCATCAGTGAGGGGCTAGCGGACCTGTCCTACGAGCAGTACTTC.

This chain uses TRBV9 with TRBJ2-1, with D unresolved. The germline V and J ends were trimmed by 2 bases and 4 bases, with 16 bases remaining between them. Germline loops: CDR1 SGDLS, CDR2 YYNGEE. The CDR3 has 16 amino acids. CDR3 residues: CASSVDPGRLYNEQFF. CDR3 DNA sequence: TGTGCCAGCAGCGTCGATCCAGGCCGACTGTACAATGAGCAGTTCTTC. Full variable domain (remainder filled in from reference TRBV9 and TRBJ2-1): DSGVTQTPKHLITATGQRVTLRCSPRSGDLSVYWYQQSLDQGLQFLIQYYNGEERAKGNILERFSAQQFPDLHSELNLSSLELGDSALYFCASSVDPGRLYNEQFFGPGTRLTVL.

This clonotype has more than one count but fewer than ten. The chain carries TRBV7-9 and TRBJ2-4, with 9 bases matching TRBD1. V dropped 4 bases and J dropped 0; count of bases not matched to a gene: 4. CDR1 and CDR2 (germline): SEHNR, FQNEAQ (reference sequence). The CDR3 extends over 16 amino acids. The CDR3 protein is CASSSQGAVAKNIQYF. For the CDR3, the DNA is TGTGCCAGCAGCTCACAGGGGGCTGTAGCCAAAAACATTCAGTACTTC.

This chain links TRBV5-1 with TRBJ2-6; unclear D gene. CDR1 and CDR2 from the germline V gene are SGHRS and YFSETQ. The CDR3 is 16 amino acids. The V end was cut by 3 bases, the J end by 4 bases, with 14 bases between. The CDR3 sequence is CASSSLRVGGANVLTF. CDR3 sequence (DNA): TGCGCCAGCAGCTCCCTACGGGTCGGGGGGGCCAACGTCCTGACTTTC.

This chain links TRBV21-1 with TRBJ2-6. TRBV21-1 is tagged as a pseudogene. The CDR3 covers 16 residues. CDR3 DNA: TGTGCCAGCAGCAATTTTAGGGGCACTGGGACCAACGTCCTGACTTTC. It yields the protein CASSNFRGTGTNVLTF.

Remarks on this clonotype: A junction end diverges from the germline sequence, so it may reflect a read error. The V and J genes are TRBV29-1 and TRBJ2-1; D is perhaps TRBD1 (5 bases). CDR3 size: 14 residues. Germline V lookup: CDR1 SQVTM, CDR2 ANQGSEA. CDR3 amino acids: CSAEVSGLGNEQLF. CDR3 nucleotides: TGCAGCGCTGAGGTCTCAGGGTTAGGGAATGAGCAGCTCTTC.

Details on this clonotype: This may come from a read error, since a much larger clone is one base off. The V gene is TRBV12-3 or TRBV12-4, the J gene TRBJ2-2; D is perhaps TRBD2 (6 bases). CDR3 length: 13 amino acids. The CDR3 DNA follows: TGTACCAGCAGTTTAGCGCGGGGCGGGGAGCTGTTTTTT. Its protein is CTSSLARGGELFF.

This chain connects TRBV5-1 to TRBJ2-3; 12 bases are shared with TRBD2. The CDR3 loop spans 16 amino acids. Germline CDR1 SGHRS, CDR2 YFSETQ. The V gene end was trimmed by 4 bases and the J gene end by 3 bases; junction bases not matched to a gene: 6. The CDR3 reads CASSQLAGGLTDTQYF. CDR3 bases: TGCGCCAGCAGCCAACTAGCGGGGGGCCTAACAGATACGCAGTATTTT.

As to this clonotype: A junction end diverges from the germline sequence, so it may reflect a read error. Here the CDR3 reads CASREAGTGSYNEQFF. The CDR3 bases are TGTGCCAGCAGGGAAGCCGGGACAGGGTCCTACAATGAGCAGTTCTTC. The chain employs TRBV6-1 and TRBJ2-1; 9 nucleotides line up with TRBD1. CDR1 and CDR2 (germline): MNHNS, SASEGT. CDR3 size: 16 residues.

As regards this clonotype: In this CDR3 the conserved last residue, phenylalanine or tryptophan, is missing, so a read error is likely. The DNA for the CDR3 is TGTGCCAGCAGCTTAGGCGGTGGAATGCTCTATGGCTACACCTTA. This translates into CASSLGGGMLYGYTL. This sequence joins TRBV11-2 and TRBJ1-2; D is ambiguous. Germline CDR1 SGHAT, CDR2 FQNNGV. The CDR3 contains 15 residues. Deletions cut 1 base from V and 4 bases from J, with 13 bases between.

CDR3 nucleotide sequence: TGCGCCAGCAGCTTGGCCGGCCCCCCGGTGAACACTGAAGCTTTCTTT. It yields the protein CASSLAGPPVNTEAFF. The chain links TRBV5-1 to TRBJ1-1, with unresolved D. CDR3 size: 16 residues. V lost 0 bases to trimming and J lost 0 bases, with 12 bases between them. Germline V gene data show CDR1 as SGHRS and CDR2 as YFSETQ.

The V gene is TRBV9, the J gene TRBJ2-1; D not certain. Looked up from germline, CDR1 is SGDLS and CDR2 is YYNGEE. The length of the CDR3 is 14 residues. V was pared by 0 bases and J by 5 bases, with 9 bases between. In DNA form, the CDR3 reads TGTGCCAGCAGCGTAGCCGACGGAAACAATGAGCAGTTCTTC. Translating gives CASSVADGNNEQFF.

This clonotype appeared once. This chain joins TRBV12-3 or TRBV12-4 and TRBJ2-5; D is undetermined. The CDR3 length is 11 residues. The ends were cut back, 4 bases at V and 13 bases at J, with 13 bases in the middle. The CDR3: CASSYEQEAYF. The CDR3 coding sequence is TGTGCCAGCAGTTACGAGCAAGAGGCGTACTTC.

Notes on this clonotype: A much larger clone lies one base from this, so it may be a read error. This chain links TRBV9 with TRBJ1-6; 7 nucleotides match TRBD1. Germline CDR1 SGDLS, CDR2 YYNGEE. The CDR3 spans 14 residues. CDR3 loop: CAGSPGQVNSPLHF. CDR3 in DNA: TGTGCCGGCAGCCCAGGACAGGTTAATTCACCCCTCCACTTT.

This clonotype was seen repeatedly, ten times or more. The chain links TRBV20-1 to TRBJ2-5, with 7 bases that match TRBD1. The CDR3 consists of 13 residues. Germline CDR1 reads DFQATT; CDR2 reads SNEGSKA (reference sequence). Trimming cost V 1 base and J 4 bases; bases outside gene matches: 3. CDR3 sequence reads: CSARGQGGETQYF. The CDR3 coding sequence is TGCAGTGCTAGAGGACAGGGTGGAGAGACCCAGTACTTC.

This clonotype was found a few times. The chain links TRBV29-1 to TRBJ1-5; 7 bases agree with TRBD1. The CDR3 contains 14 residues. Germline V gene lookup returns CDR1 SQVTM and CDR2 ANQGSEA. The trim removed 6 bases at V and 0 bases at J, leaving 5 bases unmatched. This chain's CDR3 is CSVTGENSNQPQHF. The CDR3 nucleotides read TGCAGCGTCACAGGGGAGAATAGCAATCAGCCCCAGCATTTT.

This clonotype was observed a handful of times. This chain joins TRBV7-2 and TRBJ2-7; TRBD2 matches 9 bases. Germline values: CDR1 SGHTA, CDR2 FQGNSA. J lost 5 bases, V lost 5 bases, and 10 bases had no gene match. The CDR3 extends over 15 amino acids. As DNA, the CDR3 is TGTGCCAGCAGCCCAATAGCGGGAGAAGTTAACGAGCAGTACTTC. It specifies CASSPIAGEVNEQYF.

This clonotype showed up many times. This chain joins TRBV20-1 and TRBJ2-7; D ambiguous. Germline V gene lookup returns CDR1 DFQATT and CDR2 SNEGSKA (reference sequence). V lost 1 base to trimming and J lost 2 bases, with 9 bases between them. The CDR3 is 13 residues long. The CDR3, as DNA: TGCAGTGCTAGAGCCCCCGGCGCCTACGAGCAGTACTTC. Amino acids: CSARAPGAYEQYF.

The sample holds many counts of this clonotype. The chain is built from TRBV4-1 and TRBJ2-5; no definite D call. The CDR3 loop spans 14 amino acids. Trimming left V 1 base short and J 2 bases short, with 8 bases between. CDR1 is MGHRA, CDR2 YSYEKL, per germline. The CDR3 DNA reads TGCGCCAGCAGCCAAGTTGGAAGTCAAGAGACCCAGTACTTC. Translated, it gives CASSQVGSQETQYF.

The genes are TRBV12-3 or TRBV12-4 and TRBJ1-5; 7 nucleotides agree with TRBD1. Trimming cost V 3 bases and J 4 bases; bases outside gene matches: 6. This CDR3 contains 15 residues. This chain's CDR3 is CASSLKPRGNQPQHF. For the CDR3, the DNA is TGTGCCAGCAGTTTGAAACCCAGGGGGAATCAGCCCCAGCATTTT.

For the CDR3, the DNA is TGTGCCAGCAGTTACTCGAGACGGGGGGGCCGGGAGACCCAGTACTTC. As protein: CASSYSRRGGRETQYF. J is TRBJ2-7 and V is TRBV6-6; 8 bases agree with TRBD2. The end of the DNA is better explained by TRBJ2-5, so the J call may be wrong. CDR3 size: 16 residues. CDR1 and CDR2 (germline): MNHNY, SVGAGI (reference sequence).

V is TRBV11-2 and J is TRBJ2-7; D call uncertain. This CDR3 has 14 amino acids. Trimming left V 0 bases short and J 4 bases short, with 10 bases between. Germline CDR1 reads SGHAT; CDR2 reads FQNNGV. The DNA of the CDR3 is TGTGCCAGCAGCTTAGATCAAGGTTGGTACGAGCAGTACTTC. Its protein product is CASSLDQGWYEQYF.

This clonotype has only a few counts. The J gene is TRBJ2-1, the V gene TRBV29-1, with 12 bases aligning to TRBD2. CDR3 size: 15 residues. The germline V gene has CDR1 SQVTM and CDR2 ANQGSEA. The trim removed 6 bases at V and 9 bases at J, leaving 12 bases unmatched. In DNA form, the CDR3 reads TGCAGCGTAGGGATGAGACTAGCGGGAGTGGTTGAGCAGTTCTTC. This codes for CSVGMRLAGVVEQFF.